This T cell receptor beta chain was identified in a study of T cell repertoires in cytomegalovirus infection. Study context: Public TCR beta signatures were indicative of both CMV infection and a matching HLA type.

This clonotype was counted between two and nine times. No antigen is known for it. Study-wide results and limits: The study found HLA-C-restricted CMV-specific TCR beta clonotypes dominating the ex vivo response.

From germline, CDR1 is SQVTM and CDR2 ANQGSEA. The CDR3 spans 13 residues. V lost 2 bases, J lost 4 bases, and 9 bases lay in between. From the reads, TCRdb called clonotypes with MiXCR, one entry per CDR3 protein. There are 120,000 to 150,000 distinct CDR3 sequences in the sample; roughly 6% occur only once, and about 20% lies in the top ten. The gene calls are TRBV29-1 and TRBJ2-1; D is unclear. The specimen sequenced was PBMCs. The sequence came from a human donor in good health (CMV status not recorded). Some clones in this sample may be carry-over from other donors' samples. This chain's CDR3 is CSVESPRYNEQFF. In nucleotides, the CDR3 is TGCAGCGTTGAAAGCCCGCGATACAATGAGCAGTTCTTC.